The clone carrying this T cell receptor beta chain has only one observation. Its antigen remains unknown. This sample is part of a study of siplizumab effects on memory and regulatory T cells. General study results and limits: Alloreactive sequences from unstimulated CD4+ memory cells fell significantly with siplizumab. For siplizumab cultures, the suppressive function of their proliferating Tregs was not confirmed. The mean Treg-derived percentage of mappable alloreactive CD4+ clones was about 70% with siplizumab compared with less than 35% in controls. There appeared to be greater diversity in naive T cells than in memory cells, and naive T cells seemed major contributors to the alloresponse.

Sequencing used immunoSEQ multiplex PCR; TCRdb keeps in-frame clones, though not all of them. The sample consists of some 96,000 clones, roughly 93% of them appearing once. V lost 1 base, J lost 2 bases, and 9 bases lay in between. Germline V lookup: CDR1 SGHRS, CDR2 YFSETQ. This CDR3 has 15 residues. This clonotype was sampled from a human donor in good health. The J gene is TRBJ2-2, the V gene TRBV5-1, with D tentatively TRBD2 (6 bases). The source material was non-Treg CD4+ T cells sorted from blood. The CDR3 DNA reads as TGCGCCAGCAGCTTGCGGACTACCAACACCGGGGAGCTGTTTTTT. It translates to CASSLRTTNTGELFF.